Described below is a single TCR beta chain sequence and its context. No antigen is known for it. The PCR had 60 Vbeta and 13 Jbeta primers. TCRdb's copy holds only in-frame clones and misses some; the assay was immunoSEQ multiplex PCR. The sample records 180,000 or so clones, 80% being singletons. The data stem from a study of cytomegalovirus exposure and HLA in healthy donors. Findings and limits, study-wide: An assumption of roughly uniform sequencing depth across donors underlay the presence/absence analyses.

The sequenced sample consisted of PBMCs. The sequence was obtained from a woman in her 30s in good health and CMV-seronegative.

This chain's CDR3 is CASSLVVGTGGNQPQHF. The CDR3 nucleotides are TGTGCCAGCAGCTTAGTAGTGGGGACAGGGGGCAATCAGCCCCAGCATTTT. The chain combines TRBV7-9 with TRBJ1-5; 10 bases line up with TRBD1. The germline V gene encodes CDR1 SEHNR and CDR2 FQNEAQ (reference sequence). CDR3 size: 17 residues. V lost 1 base, J lost 2 bases, and 5 bases stayed unmatched.